The 8 T cell receptor beta chains presented below share a single source sample, sequenced in a study of cytomegalovirus exposure and HLA in healthy donors. The PCR made use of 60 Vbeta and 13 Jbeta primers. Using immunoSEQ multiplex PCR, the repertoire was profiled, and TCRdb retains in-frame clones only, with some absent. Seen here are 150,000 to 200,000 clones, approximately 80% observed once, and the top ten hold about 6.8%. Sequenced input: PBMCs. The receptors derive from a man in his fifties in good health and CMV-seropositive.

V gene TRBV7-9 combines with J gene TRBJ2-1; 8 nucleotides match TRBD1. V was clipped by 4 bases and J by 15 bases; unmatched bases: 5. The CDR3 covers 11 residues. Germline V gene sequence: CDR1 SEHNR, CDR2 FQNEAQ (reference sequence). The CDR3 region is CASSSGQAPFF. In DNA, the CDR3 is TGTGCCAGCAGCTCGGGACAGGCCCCGTTCTTC.

The chain couples TRBV9 to TRBJ2-1, with D uncertain. Germline V gene sequence: CDR1 SGDLS, CDR2 YYNGEE. V lost 1 base and J lost 8, with 4 bases in between. The CDR3 totals 11 residues. The CDR3 coding sequence is TGTGCCAGCAGCGTAAGCGATGAGCAGTTCTTC. Translating it yields CASSVSDEQFF.

V gene TRBV7-8 combines with J gene TRBJ2-5, with 10 bases matching TRBD2. The germline gives CDR1 SGHVS, CDR2 FQNEAQ. Trimming cost V 3 bases and J 2 bases; bases outside gene matches: 6. The CDR3 extends over 16 amino acids. The DNA of the CDR3 is TGTGCCAGCAGCTTCCGACTAGCGGGTCCGCAAGAGACCCAGTACTTC. It yields the protein CASSFRLAGPQETQYF.

The chain links TRBV6-5 to TRBJ2-1, with 11 bases that match TRBD2. Germline CDR1 is MNHEY and CDR2 is SVGAGI. Trimming took 6 bases from V and 2 from J; bases not matched to a gene: 3. This CDR3 comprises 15 residues. CDR3 loop: CASSLGLAAYNEQFF. DNA for the CDR3: TGTGCCAGCAGCTTGGGACTAGCGGCCTACAATGAGCAGTTCTTC.

This clone has only one observation. In DNA, the CDR3 is TGTGCCAGCTCACCCCTTAGCAGGGGTGAAGCTTTCTTT. Residues: CASSPLSRGEAFF. This chain uses TRBV18 with TRBJ1-1, with D possibly being TRBD1 (6 bases). V gave up 3 bases and J gave up 7 bases, with 12 bases separating them. The CDR3 runs 13 residues. The germline V gene encodes CDR1 KGHSH and CDR2 LQKENI.

This chain links TRBV5-5 with TRBJ1-5, with 7 positions matching TRBD1. This CDR3 is built from 14 residues. Germline assignment: CDR1 SGHKS and CDR2 YYEKEE (reference sequence). V was clipped by 3 bases and J by 3 bases; unmatched bases: 3. This chain's CDR3 is CASSSGQVNQPQHF. The CDR3 DNA follows: TGTGCCAGCAGCTCTGGACAGGTCAATCAGCCCCAGCATTTT.

This chain uses TRBV25-1 with TRBJ1-2; 9 positions agree with TRBD1. V lost 6 bases, J lost 6 bases, and 17 bases stayed unmatched. Germline CDR1 and CDR2: MGHDK and SYGVNS. The CDR3 covers 17 residues. The CDR3 reads CASRISGTGNTQDGYTF. CDR3 nucleotide sequence: TGTGCCAGCAGAATTTCCGGGACAGGGAATACCCAAGATGGCTACACCTTC.

The genes are TRBV11-3 and TRBJ2-7; a possible D gene is TRBD1 (5 bases). Germline V gives CDR1 SGHNT, CDR2 YENEEA. Trimming shortened V by 5 bases and J by 2 bases, and 10 bases separated the two germline ends. CDR3 length equals 13 residues. Here the CDR3 DNA reads TGTGCCAGCAGCCTTTCGGACACCTACGAGCAGTACGTC. Its translation is CASSLSDTYEQYV.